The text below deals with one T cell receptor (beta chain). The trim removed 3 bases at V and 0 bases at J, leaving 9 bases unmatched. The CDR3 has 17 amino acids. CDR1 is SEHNR, CDR2 FQNEAQ, per germline (reference sequence). The entry originates in a study of blood T cell repertoires in COVID-19. TCRdb's table, derived via immunoSEQ multiplex PCR, lists solely in-frame clones and lacks some. Of 140,000 to 150,000 clones listed, around nine tenths were seen once; the top ten hold 2% to 2.5%. Sequences were obtained from peripheral blood. The source is a human donor in a cohort sampled during active COVID-19. The V call is TRBV7-9, the J call TRBJ1-1; 8 nucleotides line up with TRBD1. The CDR3 DNA sequence: TGTGCCAGCAGCTTTCCGACAGGGGCCCAAATGAACACTGAAGCTTTCTTT. This sequence encodes CASSFPTGAQMNTEAFF.